This T cell receptor beta chain was recorded in a study of blood T cells in healthy people across ages. Sample-barcoded 5' priming and a J-beta primer mix drove a second PCR of 7 to 11 cycles. A single record per CDR3 protein comes from TCRdb applying MiXCR to the 5' RACE reads. The sample has over 1.5 million distinct CDR3 sequences; around half are singletons. Study observations and caveats: Unsorted PBMCs blocked a conclusive comparison of naive and antigen-experienced cells.

Comment on this clonotype: Antigen: not known.

The CDR3 runs to 15 residues. Unmatched junction bases numbered 6, after V lost 2 bases and J lost 4 bases. The germline gives CDR1 SGHTA, CDR2 FQGNSA. This clonotype was sampled from a woman in her 40s in good health. The sequencing input was blood. The chain carries TRBV7-2 and TRBJ1-1; 8 positions match TRBD1. CDR3 sequence: CASSLLTGALTEAFF. CDR3 coding DNA: TGTGCCAGCAGCTTATTGACAGGGGCCCTCACTGAAGCTTTCTTT. Based on the CDR3 plus reference TRBV7-2 and TRBJ1-1, the full variable domain is GAGVSQSPSNKVTEKGKDVELRCDPISGHTALYWYRQSLGQGLEFLIYFQGNSAPDKSGLPSDRFSAERTGGSVSTLTIQRTQQEDSAVYLCASSLLTGALTEAFFGQGTRLTVV.